This is a list of T cell receptor beta chains from one sample in a study of breast tumors, draining lymph nodes, adjacent tissues. TCRdb processed the multiplex PCR reads anew with MiXCR; each CDR3 protein has one entry. The sample records about 21,000 distinct CDR3 sequences, approximately 53% being singletons. The specimen sequenced was breast tumor tissue. These receptors all come from a female donor with breast cancer. Some clones in this sample may be carry-over from other donors' samples. CDR3s include the opening cysteine and the closing phenylalanine or tryptophan. The order of the fields is clone size, V gene, J gene, D gene, CDR3 DNA, CDR3 protein. A D gene is named only where the DNA matches it firmly. Rows may omit the clone size; those that give it use once, few, many or a size class.

>NA|TRBV5-1|TRBJ2-3|NA
TGCGCCAGCACTCATGTTGGGCACAGAGATACGCAGTATTTT
CASTHVGHRDTQYF
>NA|TRBV2|TRBJ2-5|NA
TGTGCCAGCAGTGAACGACGGGGACTTCAGTACTTC
CASSERRGLQYF
>medium-sized|TRBV3-2|TRBJ2-2|NA
TGTGCCAGCAGCCAATCCCGCAGGGTGCACACCGGGGAGCTGTTTTTT
CASSQSRRVHTGELFF
>medium-sized|TRBV10-3|TRBJ2-7|TRBD1
TGTGCCATCAGTGAGACCGGGACAGGGGGCGCCGAGCAGTACTTC
CAISETGTGGAEQYF
>few|TRBV11-2|TRBJ2-2|NA
TGTGCCAGCAGTTTAGGATCTCGGACAGGGGAGCTGTTTTTT
CASSLGSRTGELFF
>medium-sized|TRBV6-2/TRBV6-3|TRBJ2-1|TRBD2
TGTGCCAGCAGTTACGACGGTAGCGGGAGTAATGAGCAGTTCTTC
CASSYDGSGSNEQFF
>many|TRBV29-1|TRBJ2-1|TRBD2
TGCAGCGTTGAGGACCGACTAGCGGGATTACATGAGCAGTTCTTC
CSVEDRLAGLHEQFF
>NA|TRBV20-1|TRBJ2-7|TRBD2
TGCAATGCTAGAGATCGGGACTACAACTACGAGCAGTACTTC
CNARDRDYNYEQYF
>NA|TRBV10-3|TRBJ2-1|TRBD2
TGTGCCATAAGCGAACTAGCGGCTAATGAGCAGTTCTTC
CAISELAANEQFF
>many|TRBV5-1|TRBJ1-5|TRBD1
TGCGCCAGCAGCTTGGAGGACAGGGGCGATGGGACCCAGCATTTT
CASSLEDRGDGTQHF
>NA|TRBV9|TRBJ2-3|NA
TGTGCCAGCAGCGATGTACAGACAGATACGCAGTATTTT
CASSDVQTDTQYF
>NA|TRBV11-3|TRBJ2-6|TRBD1
TGTGCCAGCCAGACAGGGCGAACTTCGGCCAGCGTCCTGACTTTC
CASQTGRTSASVLTF
>few|TRBV12-3/TRBV12-4|TRBJ1-2|TRBD1
TGTGCCAGCAGTCCAGGGACAGTCGCTCACTATGGCTACACCTTC
CASSPGTVAHYGYTF
>NA|TRBV10-3|TRBJ1-1|TRBD1
TGTGCCATCAATAGACAGGGGGGAACTGAAGCTTTCTTT
CAINRQGGTEAFF
>once|TRBV6-1|TRBJ2-7|TRBD2
TGTGCCAGCCTGGGACTAGCGGGGTACTACGAGCAGTACTTC
CASLGLAGYYEQYF
>many|TRBV12-5|TRBJ2-1|TRBD2
TGTGCTAGTGGTCCGGAAGGACTAGCGAGGTACAATGAGCAGTTCTTC
CASGPEGLARYNEQFF
>NA|TRBV24-1|TRBJ2-7|NA
TGTGCCACCAGTGACTCCTGGGCCTCGGGCGGGCAGTACTTC
CATSDSWASGGQYF
>NA|TRBV4-3|TRBJ2-1|TRBD1
TGCGCCAGCAGCCAAACCGGGACAGGGGGAGGCAATGAGCAGTTCTTC
CASSQTGTGGGNEQFF
>few|TRBV14|TRBJ1-2|NA
TGTGCCAGCAGGCAGGAGTACTATGGCTACACCTTC
CASRQEYYGYTF
>few|TRBV12-3/TRBV12-4|TRBJ1-3|NA
TGTGCCAGCAGTTTGGGGGTCGATGGGAACACCATATATTTT
CASSLGVDGNTIYF
>many|TRBV9|TRBJ2-7|TRBD1
TGTGCCAGCAGCCCAAGTATGGGGACAGGGTTGGACGAGCAGTACTTC
CASSPSMGTGLDEQYF
>NA|TRBV5-6|TRBJ2-3|TRBD2
TGTGCCAGCAGTCCCGGGACTAGCGTTACGTATTTT
CASSPGTSVTYF
>NA|TRBV20-1|TRBJ1-3|TRBD1
TGCAGTGCAAAGGGACAGGGAGAGGGAAACACCATATATTTT
CSAKGQGEGNTIYF
>once|TRBV7-8|TRBJ2-5|TRBD2
TGTGCCAGCAGCCACGGACTAGCGGAAGAAACCCAAGAGACCCAGTACTTC
CASSHGLAEETQETQYF
>NA|TRBV20-1|TRBJ2-5|TRBD1
TGCAGTGCGGACAGGGGAAACCTCGAGACCCAGTACTTC
CSADRGNLETQYF
>NA|TRBV12-3/TRBV12-4|TRBJ2-1|TRBD2
TGTGCCAGCAGTCCGATCCCCGGGACTAGTGTTGCCTACAATGAGCAGTTCTTC
CASSPIPGTSVAYNEQFF
>NA|TRBV5-1|TRBJ2-3|NA
TGCGCCAGCAGCTTGGAAGGGGGGAGCACAGATACGCAGTATTTT
CASSLEGGSTDTQYF
>many|TRBV14|TRBJ2-7|NA
TGTGCCAGCAGCCAAAACCGGGACCGCTACGAGCAGTACTTC
CASSQNRDRYEQYF
>many|TRBV3-1|TRBJ2-1|TRBD2
TGTGCCAGCAGCCACTCAACTAGCGGTTACAATGAGCAGTTCTTC
CASSHSTSGYNEQFF
>many|TRBV2|TRBJ1-2|NA
TGTGCCAGCAGATTGATTAGGGAAGCTAACTATGGCTACACCTTC
CASRLIREANYGYTF
>many|TRBV20-1|TRBJ2-7|NA
TGCAGTGCAACAAGTCCATCTATCTACGAGCAGTACTTC
CSATSPSIYEQYF
>many|TRBV19|TRBJ2-3|TRBD2
TGTGCCAGTAGTCTGCGGGAGTTTCACACAGATACGCAGTATTTT
CASSLREFHTDTQYF
>NA|TRBV6-2/TRBV6-3|TRBJ2-7|NA
TGTGCCAGCAGTCCCGGGATAGGGTCCTACGAGCAGTACTTC
CASSPGIGSYEQYF
>many|TRBV30|TRBJ2-7|NA
TGTGCCTGGAGTACTAGCATTTTCTACGAGCAGTACTTC
CAWSTSIFYEQYF
>NA|TRBV6-6|TRBJ1-5|TRBD1
TGTGCCAGCAGTTCACAGGGGAATCAGCCCCAGCATTTT
CASSSQGNQPQHF
>NA|TRBV19|TRBJ1-3|NA
TGTGCCAGTAGTAGGACCAGCTCTGGAAACACCATATATTTT
CASSRTSSGNTIYF
>many|TRBV28|TRBJ1-3|NA
TGTGCCAGCAGTTCCTCCCAGAGCTCTGGAAACACCATATATTTT
CASSSSQSSGNTIYF
>NA|TRBV6-2/TRBV6-3|TRBJ2-1|NA
TGTGCCATCTCTCATCGGTTTTTGAATGAGCAGTTCTTC
CAISHRFLNEQFF
>NA|TRBV7-2|TRBJ2-2|NA
TGTGCCAGCAGCCAGAAGGGGACCACCGGGGAGCTGTTTTTT
CASSQKGTTGELFF
>few|TRBV7-2|TRBJ2-3|NA
NA
CASSFYICSGEGGGYTDTQYF
>NA|TRBV20-1|TRBJ1-1|NA
TGCAGTGCTAGACAGGGGAACACTGAAGCTTTCTTT
CSARQGNTEAFF